This T cell receptor (beta chain) is drawn from a study of blood T cell repertoires in COVID-19. For the study at large: PBMCs, B-cell-depleted T cells, or T cells were the source of the cDNA or gDNA that made up the material.

CDR1 KGHSH and CDR2 LQKENI come from the germline V gene. The CDR3 has 14 residues. Trimming cost V 2 bases and J 4 bases; bases outside gene matches: 1. In the original processing: Reference gene primers were amplified, and this amplification served to estimate nucleated cell counts. Sequencing was performed with immunoSEQ multiplex PCR; in TCRdb, only in-frame clones are kept and a portion is missing. V and J calls and clone size follow that table, whereas D and trimming were derived from the DNA. This table has fewer than 60,000 clones, roughly 90% appearing once. The sequence came from a man at least 80 years old with active or convalescent COVID-19. V and J are TRBV18 and TRBJ2-7; 11 positions agree with TRBD1. The material sequenced was peripheral blood. CDR3 DNA: TGTGCCAGCTCACCAGGACAGGGGGCTTACGAGCAGTACTTC. It is translated as CASSPGQGAYEQYF.